A selection of T cell receptor beta chains follows, all from one sample in a study of pediatric ulcerative colitis. Data came from immunoSEQ multiplex PCR; TCRdb stores just in-frame clones and leaves some out. The data contain about 17,000 clones, approximately 69% of them seen just once; the ten biggest clones take up around 3.6%. Sequencing input: gut tissue. Receptors were obtained from a girl under 18 with moderate ulcerative colitis. The CDR3 runs from the conserved cysteine through the conserved F or W. The D gene is left open where the match is weak. Rows may omit the clone size; those that give it use once, few, many or a size class.

d_gene: TRBD1
j_gene: TRBJ2-7
abundance: .
v_gene: TRBV9
CDR3nt: TGTGCCAGCAGCGTCCGTAGCGGGACAGGGGGAGGATACGAGCAGTACTTC
CDR3aa: CASSVRSGTGGGYEQYF

d_gene: .
j_gene: TRBJ1-2
abundance: few
v_gene: TRBV7-9
CDR3nt: TGTGCCAGCAGCTTTGGGGACATGGGCTATGGCTACACCTTC
CDR3aa: CASSFGDMGYGYTF

d_gene: TRBD2
j_gene: TRBJ2-7
abundance: .
v_gene: TRBV7-9
CDR3nt: TGTGCCAGCAGCACGGGACTACTAGACTACGAGCAGTACTTC
CDR3aa: CASSTGLLDYEQYF

d_gene: .
j_gene: TRBJ1-1
abundance: .
v_gene: TRBV4-1
CDR3nt: TGCGCCAGCAGCCAACAGGGAAGCACTGAAGCTTTCTTT
CDR3aa: CASSQQGSTEAFF

d_gene: .
j_gene: TRBJ1-4
abundance: .
v_gene: TRBV10-3
CDR3nt: TGTGCCATCAAGGGAACAGGGCCTGGTGAAAAACTGTTTTTT
CDR3aa: CAIKGTGPGEKLFF

d_gene: .
j_gene: TRBJ2-7
abundance: few
v_gene: TRBV5-1
CDR3nt: TGCGCCAGCAGCTTGTCTACAAATTCCTACGAGCAGTACTTC
CDR3aa: CASSLSTNSYEQYF

d_gene: .
j_gene: TRBJ2-6
abundance: few
v_gene: TRBV6-4
CDR3nt: TGTGCCAGCAGTGAGGGGGCTGGGGCCAACGTCCTGACTTTC
CDR3aa: CASSEGAGANVLTF

d_gene: .
j_gene: TRBJ2-3
abundance: .
v_gene: TRBV18
CDR3nt: TGTGCCAGCTCGCGTCAGACAGATACGCAGTATTTT
CDR3aa: CASSRQTDTQYF

d_gene: .
j_gene: TRBJ2-1
abundance: once
v_gene: TRBV27
CDR3nt: TGTGCCAGCAGTTTATTGGGCTACAATGAGCAGTTCTTC
CDR3aa: CASSLLGYNEQFF

d_gene: .
j_gene: TRBJ2-3
abundance: .
v_gene: TRBV7-3
CDR3nt: TGTGCCAGCAGCTTAACTGGGGCAGATACGCAGTATTTT
CDR3aa: CASSLTGADTQYF

d_gene: TRBD2
j_gene: TRBJ2-3
abundance: .
v_gene: TRBV2
CDR3nt: TGTGCCAGCAGAAAAAACCCGGGACTAGCGGGGCGGGTTGGGGCAGATACGCAGTATTTT
CDR3aa: CASRKNPGLAGRVGADTQYF

d_gene: TRBD1
j_gene: TRBJ1-2
abundance: .
v_gene: TRBV28
CDR3nt: TGTGCCAGCAGTTCCGACAGGGCGCGCGGTGGCTACACCTTC
CDR3aa: CASSSDRARGGYTF

d_gene: .
j_gene: TRBJ2-1
abundance: .
v_gene: TRBV28
CDR3nt: TGTGCCAGCAGTTTAGCACTAGAGCAGTTCTTC
CDR3aa: CASSLALEQFF

d_gene: .
j_gene: TRBJ2-5
abundance: .
v_gene: TRBV13
CDR3nt: TGTGCCAGCAGCCGTGCGCAAGAGACCCAGTACTTC
CDR3aa: CASSRAQETQYF

d_gene: .
j_gene: TRBJ2-1
abundance: few
v_gene: TRBV4-2
CDR3nt: TGTGCCAGCAGCCTGAACCGTGGTCCCTACAATGAGCAGTTCTTC
CDR3aa: CASSLNRGPYNEQFF

d_gene: .
j_gene: TRBJ2-7
abundance: .
v_gene: TRBV29-1
CDR3nt: TGCAGCGCGGGACTGACCTACGAGCAGTACTTC
CDR3aa: CSAGLTYEQYF

d_gene: .
j_gene: TRBJ2-3
abundance: .
v_gene: TRBV20-1
CDR3nt: TGCAGTGCTACACCCGGGGATACGCAGTATTTT
CDR3aa: CSATPGDTQYF

d_gene: .
j_gene: TRBJ2-5
abundance: .
v_gene: TRBV12-1
CDR3nt: TGTGCCAGCAGCATCAGCGGCCAAGAGACCCAGTACTTC
CDR3aa: CASSISGQETQYF

d_gene: .
j_gene: TRBJ2-7
abundance: .
v_gene: TRBV5-1
CDR3nt: TGCGCCAGCAGCTTCACTGTCGGAGCCCGTTACGAGCAGTACTTC
CDR3aa: CASSFTVGARYEQYF

d_gene: .
j_gene: TRBJ2-5
abundance: .
v_gene: TRBV15
CDR3nt: TGTGCCACCAGCAGAGATTCAAACAGACAAGAGACCCAGTACTTC
CDR3aa: CATSRDSNRQETQYF

d_gene: .
j_gene: TRBJ1-1
abundance: .
v_gene: TRBV27
CDR3nt: TGTGCCAGCAGTCCACTCTCGACCCCGAACACTGAAGCTTTCTTT
CDR3aa: CASSPLSTPNTEAFF

d_gene: TRBD2
j_gene: TRBJ2-1
abundance: .
v_gene: TRBV5-1
CDR3nt: TGCGCCAGCAGCTTGGACGGGACTAGCGGGTATAGCTCCTACAATGAGCAGTTCTTC
CDR3aa: CASSLDGTSGYSSYNEQFF

d_gene: .
j_gene: TRBJ1-3
abundance: .
v_gene: TRBV30
CDR3nt: TGTGCCTGGCGGGGATCTGGAAACACCATATATTTT
CDR3aa: CAWRGSGNTIYF

d_gene: .
j_gene: TRBJ2-5
abundance: .
v_gene: TRBV5-1
CDR3nt: TGCGCCAGCAGTTTAGGGGTCCAAGAGACCCAGTACTTC
CDR3aa: CASSLGVQETQYF

d_gene: .
j_gene: TRBJ2-2
abundance: .
v_gene: TRBV19
CDR3nt: TGTGCCAGTAGTATCTCTGACAGAGCTAGGACCGGGGAGCTGTTTTTT
CDR3aa: CASSISDRARTGELFF

d_gene: .
j_gene: TRBJ2-7
abundance: .
v_gene: TRBV5-4
CDR3nt: TGTGCCAGCAGCTTGGCCGCGGTTGGGGGGATTGGATACGAGCAGTACTTC
CDR3aa: CASSLAAVGGIGYEQYF

d_gene: .
j_gene: TRBJ1-1
abundance: few
v_gene: TRBV9
CDR3nt: TGTGCCAGCAGCGTAGCGGAGTTACCTTGGGGGAACACTGAAGCTTTCTTT
CDR3aa: CASSVAELPWGNTEAFF

d_gene: .
j_gene: TRBJ1-2
abundance: .
v_gene: TRBV27
CDR3nt: .
CDR3aa: CASRPLDKDGYTF

d_gene: TRBD2
j_gene: TRBJ2-5
abundance: .
v_gene: TRBV5-1
CDR3nt: TGCGCCAGCAGCTTCGGACTAGCGGGAGCGGGAGAGACCCAGTACTTC
CDR3aa: CASSFGLAGAGETQYF

d_gene: .
j_gene: TRBJ1-4
abundance: .
v_gene: TRBV6-1
CDR3nt: TGTGCCAGCAGTGAAGATGGGGGGACATGGGAAAAACTGTTTTTT
CDR3aa: CASSEDGGTWEKLFF

d_gene: .
j_gene: TRBJ1-4
abundance: .
v_gene: TRBV18
CDR3nt: TGTGCCAGCTCACCCTCAGGGATTCGGAATGAAAAACTGTTTTTT
CDR3aa: CASSPSGIRNEKLFF

d_gene: .
j_gene: TRBJ1-3
abundance: few
v_gene: TRBV6-6
CDR3nt: TGTGCCAGCAGCCCCGGGGGAAACACCATATATTTT
CDR3aa: CASSPGGNTIYF

d_gene: .
j_gene: TRBJ2-7
abundance: .
v_gene: TRBV7-9
CDR3nt: TGTGCCAGCAGCCAATTCAGGGGACCCTACGAGCAGTACTTC
CDR3aa: CASSQFRGPYEQYF

d_gene: .
j_gene: TRBJ1-2
abundance: once
v_gene: TRBV28
CDR3nt: TGTGCCAGCAGTTTACCCGGAGGCTATCGGGGCTACACCTTC
CDR3aa: CASSLPGGYRGYTF

d_gene: .
j_gene: TRBJ1-2
abundance: few
v_gene: TRBV6-1
CDR3nt: TGTGCCAGCAGTGAAAAAAGGGTACCTAACTATGGCTACACCTTC
CDR3aa: CASSEKRVPNYGYTF

d_gene: .
j_gene: TRBJ1-2
abundance: .
v_gene: TRBV5-8
CDR3nt: TGTGCCAGCAGCGGCAGGGTTTTCGGCTATGGCTACACCTTC
CDR3aa: CASSGRVFGYGYTF

d_gene: TRBD2
j_gene: TRBJ2-7
abundance: .
v_gene: TRBV5-6
CDR3nt: TGTGCCAGCAGTCAAACCGGGACTAGCTACGAGCAGTACTTC
CDR3aa: CASSQTGTSYEQYF

d_gene: TRBD1
j_gene: TRBJ2-5
abundance: .
v_gene: TRBV12-5
CDR3nt: TGTGCTAGTGCCCCACCGGGACAGGGGTTAAAGACCCAGTACTTC
CDR3aa: CASAPPGQGLKTQYF

d_gene: TRBD2
j_gene: TRBJ2-7
abundance: .
v_gene: TRBV13
CDR3nt: TGTGCCAGCAGCACCAGCGGGAGTAGCAGCTACGAGCAGTACTTC
CDR3aa: CASSTSGSSSYEQYF